This T cell receptor (beta chain) was identified in a study of cytomegalovirus exposure and HLA in healthy donors. At the level of the study: Earlier results showed 117 million unique TCR beta sequences derived from roughly 200 million T cells. Study results and caveats: In a later analysis, TCR beta V- and J-gene trimming was associated with a missense DCLRE1C variant. Certain sequence variants were highly shared and formed a cluster, and this cluster was likely a sequencing artifact. The authors confirmed in vitro that three CMV-associated chains were specific for CMV antigens.

The PCR employed 60 Vbeta primers together with 13 Jbeta primers. Method: immunoSEQ multiplex PCR; TCRdb's copy keeps in-frame clones and lacks some. The sample includes about 150,000 clones, 60% to 80% of them seen just once. As concerns this clone: Its specificity is unknown.

V lost 5 bases to trimming and J lost 6 bases; unmatched junction nucleotides: 9. Germline assignment: CDR1 SGHNT and CDR2 YENEEA. The CDR3 sequence is 14 residues long. Sequencing used PBMCs. The V and J genes are TRBV11-3 and TRBJ1-2; 7 nucleotides match TRBD1. The receptor comes from a male donor in good health and CMV-seronegative. CDR3 nucleotides: TGTGCCAGCAGCCCGACAGGGCGACTGGATGGCTACACCTTC. It specifies CASSPTGRLDGYTF.